Below, one T cell receptor (beta chain) is given with its context. This specimen belongs to a study of control samples from healthy donors and cancer patients. With V trimmed by 4 bases and J by 4 bases, 14 bases remained unmatched. Germline V gene sequence: CDR1 SQVTM, CDR2 ANQGSEA. The CDR3 has 17 residues. Method: immunoSEQ multiplex PCR; TCRdb's copy keeps in-frame clones and lacks some. The profile shows around 50,000 clones, roughly nine tenths of them singletons. This chain connects TRBV29-1 to TRBJ2-2; 8 bases map to TRBD1. Sequencing was done on a sample of PBMCs. This sequence originates from a man aged 35 to 55 with colorectal cancer. The CDR3 DNA follows: TGCAGCGTTGGTGAAAGACAGGGGCAGGAGGGCACCGGGGAGCTGTTTTTT. The encoded protein is CSVGERQGQEGTGELFF.